This T cell receptor (beta chain) was observed in a study of T-cell memory formation after mild COVID-19. Study-wide results and limits: Chiefly within CM and EM were the contracting CD4+ clones; CD8+ ones were within EMRA. Some SARS-CoV-2-responding clones were already detected in memory before infection.

TCRdb used MiXCR to reprocess the 5' RACE reads, holding one entry per CDR3 protein. Here the sample spans fewer than 500,000 distinct CDR3 sequences, roughly 23% being singletons. This clonotype was recorded a few times. Its antigen is not identified. The CDR3 is 15 amino acids. The germline V and J ends were trimmed by 4 bases and 2 bases, with 13 bases remaining between them. CDR1 is MNHEY, CDR2 SVGAGI, per germline. The chain has TRBV6-5 and TRBJ2-3; D perhaps matches TRBD2 (5 bases). The sequencing input was PBMCs or a T cell subset sorted from them (not recorded which). The clonotype originates from an adult woman who had mild COVID-19 (a few samples of this study predate the infection). Cell type and time point are not known. The CDR3 bases are TGTGCCAGCAGTTTCAGAGGGTCAAACACAGATACGCAGTATTTT. As protein: CASSFRGSNTDTQYF.